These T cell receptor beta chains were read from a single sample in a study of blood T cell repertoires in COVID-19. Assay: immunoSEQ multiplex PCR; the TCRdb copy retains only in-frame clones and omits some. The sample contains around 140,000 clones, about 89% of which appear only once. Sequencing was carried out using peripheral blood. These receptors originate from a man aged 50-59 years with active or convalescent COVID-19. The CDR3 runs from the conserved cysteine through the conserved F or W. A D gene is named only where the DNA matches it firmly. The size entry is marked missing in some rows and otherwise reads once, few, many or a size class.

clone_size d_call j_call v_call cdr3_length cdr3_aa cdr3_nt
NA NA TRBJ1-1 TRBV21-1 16 CASSDRDRGLGTEAFF TGTGCCAGCAGCGACCGGGACAGGGGGCTGGGCACTGAAGCTTTCTTT
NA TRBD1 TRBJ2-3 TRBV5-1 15 CASSLVGQVTDTQYF TGCGCCAGCAGCTTGGTCGGACAGGTCACAGATACGCAGTATTTT
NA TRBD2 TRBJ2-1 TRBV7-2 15 CASSPTSGGAYEQFF TGTGCCAGCAGCCCCACTAGCGGGGGGGCTTATGAGCAGTTCTTC
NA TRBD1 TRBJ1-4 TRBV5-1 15 CASSRISGTGEKLFF TGCGCCAGCAGCCGAATCTCCGGGACAGGTGAAAAACTGTTTTTT
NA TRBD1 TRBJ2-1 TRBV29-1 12 CSGRTGVSEQFF TGCAGTGGGCGGACAGGGGTAAGTGAGCAGTTCTTC
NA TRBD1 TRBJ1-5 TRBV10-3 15 CAISSGTGHNQPQHF TGTGCCATCAGTTCCGGGACAGGACACAATCAGCCCCAGCATTTT
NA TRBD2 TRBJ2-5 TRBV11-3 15 CASSPGTSARETQYF TGTGCCAGCAGCCCAGGGACTAGCGCACGGGAGACCCAGTACTTC
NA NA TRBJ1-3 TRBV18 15 CASSPSGEAGNTIYF TGTGCCAGCTCACCATCAGGGGAAGCTGGAAACACCATATATTTT
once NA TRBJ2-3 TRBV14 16 CASSQVQGFGTDTQYF TGTGCCAGCAGCCAGGTTCAGGGATTTGGTACAGATACGCAGTATTTT
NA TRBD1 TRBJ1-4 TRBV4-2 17 CASSLGTGGSTNEKLFF TGTGCCAGCAGCCTAGGGACAGGAGGGTCAACTAATGAAAAACTGTTTTTT
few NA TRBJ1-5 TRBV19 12 CASKQTNQPQHF TGTGCCAGTAAACAGACCAATCAGCCCCAGCATTTT
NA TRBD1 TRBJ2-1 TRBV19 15 CASSRPGQIYNEQFF TGTGCCAGTAGTAGACCGGGACAGATCTACAATGAGCAGTTCTTC
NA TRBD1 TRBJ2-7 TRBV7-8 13 CASSTDRVREQYF TGTGCCAGCAGCACGGACAGGGTTCGGGAGCAGTACTTC
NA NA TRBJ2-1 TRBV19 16 CASSIGQTSSYNEQFF TGTGCCAGTAGTATAGGTCAGACTAGCTCCTACAATGAGCAGTTCTTC
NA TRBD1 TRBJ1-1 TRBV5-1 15 CASSLKDRDGTEAFF TGCGCCAGCAGCTTAAAGGACAGGGATGGCACTGAAGCTTTCTTT
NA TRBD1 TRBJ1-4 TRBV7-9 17 CASSSTPYRGSPEKLFF TGTGCCAGCAGCTCTACGCCGTACAGGGGTAGCCCTGAAAAACTGTTTTTT
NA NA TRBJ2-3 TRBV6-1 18 CASSERSGGAFRADTQYF TGTGCCAGCAGTGAACGGAGTGGGGGGGCTTTTCGTGCAGATACGCAGTATTTT
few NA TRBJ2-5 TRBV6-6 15 CASSYTSGNQETQYF TGTGCCAGCAGTTATACCTCAGGGAACCAAGAGACCCAGTACTTC
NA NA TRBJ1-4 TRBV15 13 CATSVHRGEKLFF TGTGCCACCAGCGTCCATCGGGGGGAAAAACTGTTTTTT
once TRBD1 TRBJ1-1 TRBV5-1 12 CASSGTGTGAFF TGCGCCAGCAGCGGGACCGGGACAGGGGCTTTCTTT
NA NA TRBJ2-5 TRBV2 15 CASSDRGTRLETQYF TGTGCCAGCAGTGACCGGGGGACGAGGTTGGAGACCCAGTACTTC
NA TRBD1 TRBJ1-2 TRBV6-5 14 CATGRGQDQYGYTF TGTGCCACGGGGAGGGGACAGGACCAGTATGGCTACACCTTC
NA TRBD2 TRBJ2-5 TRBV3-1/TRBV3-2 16 CASSPHLAGEGETQYF TGTGCCAGCAGCCCCCATCTAGCGGGAGAGGGAGAGACCCAGTACTTC
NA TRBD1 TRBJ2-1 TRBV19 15 CASSRDRDSYNEQFF TGTGCCAGTAGTAGGGACAGGGATTCCTACAATGAGCAGTTCTTC
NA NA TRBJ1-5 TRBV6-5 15 CASSSSGQKSQPQHF TGTGCCAGCAGTAGTTCAGGGCAAAAAAGTCAGCCCCAGCATTTT
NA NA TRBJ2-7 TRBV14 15 CASSRGQRRAREQYF TGTGCCAGCAGCCGGGGACAGAGGAGGGCTAGGGAGCAGTACTTC